The 14 T cell receptor beta chains below come from one sample, sequenced in a study of cytomegalovirus exposure and HLA in healthy donors. Sequenced by immunoSEQ multiplex PCR; TCRdb stores in-frame clones only, minus some. The profile shows about 150,000 clones, about nine tenths of them singletons. Sequenced sample: PBMCs. The receptor source for this set is a woman aged 30 to 39 in good health and CMV-seropositive.

The chain uses TRBV6-1 and TRBJ1-1; TRBD1 is a possible D gene (6 bases). CDR1 MNHNS and CDR2 SASEGT come from the germline V gene. The CDR3 is made up of 14 amino acids. The V end lost 3 bases, the J end lost 1 base, and 9 bases lay between the germline ends. Here the CDR3 DNA reads TGTGCCAGCAGTGATCTGGACAGGAACACTGAAGCTTTCTTT. It yields the protein CASSDLDRNTEAFF.

This clone was recorded a few times. The chain joins TRBV9 to TRBJ1-3; TRBD1 might be the D (6 bases). The CDR3 spans 14 residues. V lost 2 bases to trimming and J lost 1 base, with 7 bases between them. Germline CDR1 SGDLS, CDR2 YYNGEE. The CDR3 spells CASSVQGSGNTIYF. In DNA, the CDR3 is TGTGCCAGCAGCGTTCAGGGGTCTGGAAACACCATATATTTT.

This clone came up once. This rearrangement joins TRBV19 to TRBJ1-4, with a possible D match to TRBD1 (5 bases). The CDR3 is 15 amino acids. Trimming took off 6 bases at V and 15 bases at J, with 26 bases between the two ends. Per the germline V gene, CDR1 is LNHDA and CDR2 is SQIVND (reference sequence). The CDR3 DNA reads TGTGCCAGTAGCCCCCACGGGTGGCAGGGCGTTTATTTGTTTTTT. This encodes CASSPHGWQGVYLFF. The whole variable domain, remainder taken from reference TRBV19 and TRBJ1-4, is DGGITQSPKYLFRKEGQNVTLSCEQNLNHDAMYWYRQDPGQGLRLIYYSQIVNDFQKGDIAEGYSVSREKKESFPLTVTSAQKNPTAFYLCASSPHGWQGVYLFFGSGTQLSVL.

The V and J genes are TRBV27 and TRBJ2-1, with 14 bases aligning to TRBD2. The CDR3 is 14 residues long. CDR1 is MNHEY, CDR2 SMNVEV, per germline (reference sequence). The junction had 10 bases not matched to a gene; V was cut back by 8 bases and J by 13 bases. The CDR3 sequence: CASSLGGLAGDQFF. The CDR3 DNA reads as TGTGCCAGCTCGCTAGGGGGACTAGCGGGAGATCAGTTCTTC.

The V call is TRBV29-1, the J call TRBJ1-2; D gene uncertain. Germline V CDR1 and CDR2: SQVTM, ANQGSEA. The V gene lost 3 bases and the J gene lost 1 base, with 9 bases spanning the gap. There are 13 residues in the CDR3. The CDR3 coding sequence is TGCAGCGTTGACAGTCAAGATAACTATGGCTACACCTTC. It is translated as CSVDSQDNYGYTF.

The V call is TRBV5-4, the J call TRBJ2-3, with 8 bases lining up with TRBD2. CDR3 length equals 14 residues. Germline-derived CDR1 and CDR2 are SGHNT and YYREEE (reference sequence). V lost 4 bases to trimming and J lost 6 bases; unmatched junction nucleotides: 7. The CDR3 region has the DNA TGTGCCAGCAGCCGAGCGGGAGTCCAGGATACGCAGTATTTT. Translated: CASSRAGVQDTQYF.

The genes are TRBV15 and TRBJ2-2; 7 positions agree with TRBD2. V lost 2 bases, J lost 0 bases, and 3 bases stayed unmatched. From germline, CDR1 is LNHNV and CDR2 YYDKDF (reference sequence). The CDR3 has 16 amino acids. CDR3 DNA sequence: TGTGCCACCAGCAGATTGGGACTAACGAACACCGGGGAGCTGTTTTTT. Its translation is CATSRLGLTNTGELFF.

The chain couples TRBV14 to TRBJ1-1; TRBD1 matches at 7 bases. The ends lost 3 bases at V and 8 bases at J; junction bases unmatched: 6. Germline V lookup: CDR1 SGHDN, CDR2 FVKESK. The CDR3 totals 13 residues. Written as DNA, the CDR3 is TGTGCCAGCAGCCAGGCACCGACAGGGGAAGCTTTCTTT. Translated: CASSQAPTGEAFF. Together with reference TRBV14 and TRBJ1-1, the CDR3 gives the full variable domain: EAGVTQFPSHSVIEKGQTVTLRCDPISGHDNLYWYRRVMGKEIKFLLHFVKESKQDESGMPNNRFLAERTGGTYSTLKVQPAELEDSGVYFCASSQAPTGEAFFGQGTRLTVV.

The rearrangement links TRBV27 to TRBJ2-1, with 8 bases identical to TRBD1. V gave up 10 bases and J gave up 8 bases; unmatched junction bases: 7. The length of the CDR3 is 12 residues. Germline CDR1 is MNHEY and CDR2 is SMNVEV (reference sequence). The CDR3 nucleotides read TGTGCCACCAGGACAGGGAAGGATGAGCAGTTCTTC. Its translation: CATRTGKDEQFF.

The V call is TRBV5-1, the J call TRBJ2-7; D is perhaps TRBD2 (5 bases). From germline, CDR1 is SGHRS and CDR2 YFSETQ. The V and J ends lost 1 base and 0 bases respectively, with 14 bases between them. The CDR3 is 16 amino acids. This CDR3 reads CASSLLGSASSYEQYF. The DNA for the CDR3 is TGCGCCAGCAGCTTGCTGGGGAGTGCCAGCTCCTACGAGCAGTACTTC.

The V call is TRBV5-1, the J call TRBJ2-3; D remains ambiguous. The germline V gene encodes CDR1 SGHRS and CDR2 YFSETQ. Deletions cut 4 bases from V and 3 bases from J, with 12 bases between. The CDR3 runs to 14 residues. The CDR3 DNA follows: TGCGCCAGCAGCCGCATTGGAGCTACAGATACGCAGTATTTT. Encoded protein: CASSRIGATDTQYF.

Regarding this clone: Other DNA sequences in the sample encode the same CDR3. V and J are TRBV6-1 and TRBJ1-2; weak D call: TRBD1 (5 bases). The CDR3 is 13 amino acids. Germline V CDR1 and CDR2: MNHNS, SASEGT. V gave up 2 bases and J gave up 4 bases, with 8 bases separating them. CDR3 nucleotides: TGTGCCAGCAGTGAAAGGCAGGGCTATGGCTACACCTTC. Translated: CASSERQGYGYTF.

The chain is built from TRBV28 and TRBJ1-6, with TRBD1 matching 7 bases. From germline, CDR1 is MDHEN and CDR2 SYDVKM. Unmatched junction bases numbered 4, after V lost 5 bases and J lost 0 bases. CDR3 length equals 16 residues. The CDR3 loop reads CASSPTGSSYNSPLHF. The CDR3 nucleotides read TGTGCCAGCAGTCCGACAGGGAGCTCCTATAATTCACCCCTCCACTTT.

This rearrangement joins TRBV6-7 to TRBJ2-3; 7 positions match TRBD1. TRBV6-7 is known as an ORF, though its function is uncertain. The CDR3 consists of 17 residues. The junction had 13 bases not matched to a gene; V was cut back by 5 bases and J by 2 bases. CDR3 amino acids: CASSLSPLTGYTDTQYF. CDR3 nucleotides: TGTGCCAGCAGTCTCTCCCCCCTGACAGGGTACACAGATACGCAGTATTTT.